The rows below give T cell receptor beta chains drawn from one sample of a study of blood T cells in healthy people across ages. TCRdb ran MiXCR on the 5' RACE reads and lists one entry per CDR3 protein. The sample lists about 510,000 distinct CDR3 sequences, about 26% occurring once. These sequences were also reported in another study, on T cells of mothers and their children.

Sequencing used blood. The receptors stem from a boy aged 2 to 10 in good health. CDR3s include the opening cysteine and the closing phenylalanine or tryptophan. Each record gives: D gene, clone size, V gene, J gene, CDR3 protein, CDR3 DNA. A D gene is named only where the DNA matches it firmly. Only part of the rows carry a size: once, few, many, or a class if the clone is expanded.

D: TRBD2; size: many; V: TRBV9; J: TRBJ2-1; CDR3: CASSVDPGGLADNEQFF; DNA: TGTGCCAGCAGCGTAGACCCTGGCGGACTAGCGGACAATGAGCAGTTCTTC
D: TRBD2; size: few; V: TRBV15; J: TRBJ2-3; CDR3: CATSLLGLALADTQYF; DNA: TGTGCCACCAGCCTGCTGGGACTAGCATTAGCCGATACGCAGTATTTT
D: TRBD2; size: NA; V: TRBV7-2; J: TRBJ2-2; CDR3: CASSLGFSGDTGELFF; DNA: TGTGCCAGCAGCTTAGGGTTTAGCGGGGACACCGGGGAGCTGTTTTTT
D: TRBD2; size: NA; V: TRBV25-1; J: TRBJ2-7; CDR3: CASSMSGGSFYEQYF; DNA: TGTGCCAGCTCTATGAGCGGGGGATCTTTCTACGAGCAGTACTTC
D: NA; size: NA; V: TRBV29-1; J: TRBJ2-7; CDR3: CSTWDGYEQYF; DNA: TGCAGCACATGGGACGGCTACGAGCAGTACTTC
D: NA; size: few; V: TRBV5-1; J: TRBJ2-2; CDR3: CASSLRTDNPGELFF; DNA: TGCGCCAGCAGCTTACGCACAGACAACCCCGGGGAGCTGTTTTTT
D: TRBD2; size: NA; V: TRBV7-9; J: TRBJ2-3; CDR3: CASTLLGLAGGPSTDTQYF; DNA: TGTGCCAGCACCCTATTAGGCTTAGCGGGGGGGCCCAGCACAGATACGCAGTATTTT
D: NA; size: NA; V: TRBV25-1; J: TRBJ2-7; CDR3: CASSHPGAGYEQYF; DNA: TGTGCCAGCAGTCATCCGGGGGCGGGATACGAGCAGTACTTC
D: NA; size: NA; V: TRBV29-1; J: TRBJ1-1; CDR3: CSVDVGTEAFF; DNA: TGCAGCGTTGATGTCGGCACTGAAGCTTTCTTT
D: TRBD1; size: few; V: TRBV3-1; J: TRBJ1-6; CDR3: CASSPTGRDSPLHF; DNA: TGTGCCAGCAGCCCGACAGGGAGGGATTCACCCCTCCACTTT
D: NA; size: few; V: TRBV7-2; J: TRBJ2-4; CDR3: CASSGAGQQNIQYF; DNA: TGTGCCAGCAGCGGTGCGGGACAGCAAAACATTCAGTACTTC
D: NA; size: NA; V: TRBV12-3/TRBV12-4; J: TRBJ1-5; CDR3: CASRINRAYRIQPQHF; DNA: TGTGCCAGCAGAATAAATAGGGCTTATAGGATCCAGCCCCAGCATTTT
D: NA; size: NA; V: TRBV12-3/TRBV12-4; J: TRBJ1-5; CDR3: CASRGGTAEPQHF; DNA: TGTGCCAGCAGGGGGGGGACCGCGGAACCCCAGCATTTT
D: TRBD1; size: once; V: TRBV18; J: TRBJ1-4; CDR3: CASSRDSHEKLFF; DNA: TGTGCCAGCTCACGGGACAGCCATGAAAAACTGTTTTTT
D: NA; size: NA; V: TRBV2; J: TRBJ2-1; CDR3: CASSEALNNEQFF; DNA: TGTGCCAGCAGTGAGGCACTCAACAATGAGCAGTTCTTC
D: NA; size: few; V: TRBV7-6; J: TRBJ2-7; CDR3: CASSLVIGGEQYF; DNA: TGTGCCAGCAGCTTAGTCATAGGGGGCGAGCAGTACTTC
D: TRBD2; size: NA; V: TRBV4-1; J: TRBJ2-3; CDR3: CASSQGLAGRTDTQYF; DNA: TGCGCCAGCAGCCAAGGTCTAGCGGGGCGCACAGATACGCAGTATTTT
D: TRBD2; size: NA; V: TRBV12-3/TRBV12-4; J: TRBJ2-7; CDR3: CASSPTSGRNEQYF; DNA: TGTGCCAGCAGCCCGACTAGCGGGAGGAACGAGCAGTACTTC
D: TRBD1; size: NA; V: TRBV19; J: TRBJ1-1; CDR3: CASSGDRETFF; DNA: TGTGCCAGTAGTGGGGACAGGGAAACTTTCTTT
D: TRBD2; size: NA; V: TRBV16; J: TRBJ2-7; CDR3: CASHSAAGGSSYEQYF; DNA: TGTGCCAGCCATTCCGCTGCGGGAGGTAGCTCCTACGAGCAGTACTTC
D: NA; size: NA; V: TRBV29-1; J: TRBJ1-6; CDR3: CSVDWRGRTNNSPLHF; DNA: TGCAGCGTTGATTGGCGTGGCAGGACAAATAATTCACCCCTCCACTTT
D: NA; size: few; V: TRBV7-2; J: TRBJ2-7; CDR3: CASSLSAHRAEQYF; DNA: TGTGCCAGCAGCTTATCCGCTCATCGTGCCGAGCAGTACTTC
D: NA; size: few; V: TRBV4-3; J: TRBJ2-3; CDR3: CASSQDRGGTDTQYF; DNA: TGCGCCAGCAGCCAAGATCGGGGTGGCACAGATACGCAGTATTTT
D: TRBD2; size: NA; V: TRBV12-3/TRBV12-4; J: TRBJ2-7; CDR3: CASSWGTRRYEQYF; DNA: TGTGCCAGCAGTTGGGGGACTAGGAGGTACGAGCAGTACTTC
D: NA; size: NA; V: TRBV6-6; J: TRBJ2-7; CDR3: CASSLFPAGNSYEQYF; DNA: TGTGCCAGCAGCCTCTTCCCGGCAGGGAACTCCTACGAGCAGTACTTC
D: NA; size: few; V: TRBV12-3/TRBV12-4; J: TRBJ1-2; CDR3: CASTDPYSVQGGYTF; DNA: TGTGCCAGCACCGACCCCTATTCGGTGCAGGGTGGCTACACCTTC
D: NA; size: NA; V: TRBV27; J: TRBJ2-2; CDR3: CASTMGPNTGELFF; DNA: TGTGCCAGCACCATGGGGCCCAACACCGGGGAGCTGTTTTTT
D: NA; size: NA; V: TRBV10-3; J: TRBJ2-2; CDR3: CAISEPIDSVTGELFF; DNA: TGTGCCATCAGTGAGCCGATCGATAGTGTCACCGGGGAGCTGTTTTTT
D: TRBD2; size: NA; V: TRBV20-1; J: TRBJ2-5; CDR3: CSARGLAGGQETQYF; DNA: TGCAGTGCTAGAGGGCTAGCGGGGGGACAAGAGACCCAGTACTTC
D: NA; size: NA; V: TRBV28; J: TRBJ2-5; CDR3: CASSLRQLETQYF; DNA: TGTGCCAGCAGTTTACGTCAGCTAGAGACCCAGTACTTC
D: TRBD1; size: NA; V: TRBV7-9; J: TRBJ2-3; CDR3: CASSLTGVGTDTQYF; DNA: TGTGCCAGCAGCTTAACAGGGGTCGGCACAGATACGCAGTATTTT
D: NA; size: NA; V: TRBV7-3; J: TRBJ2-7; CDR3: CASSRNPAVDEQYF; DNA: TGTGCCAGCAGCCGTAATCCAGCGGTGGACGAGCAGTACTTC
D: TRBD1; size: NA; V: TRBV5-6; J: TRBJ1-5; CDR3: CASSSFDRDDQPQHF; DNA: TGTGCCAGCAGCTCCTTTGACAGGGACGATCAGCCCCAGCATTTT
D: TRBD1; size: few; V: TRBV10-3; J: TRBJ1-4; CDR3: CAISEPGTGGSNEKLFF; DNA: TGTGCCATCAGTGAGCCCGGGACAGGGGGGAGTAATGAAAAACTGTTTTTT
D: TRBD2; size: NA; V: TRBV10-3; J: TRBJ2-2; CDR3: CAISEGRGTGELFF; DNA: TGTGCCATCAGTGAGGGGAGGGGAACCGGGGAGCTGTTTTTT